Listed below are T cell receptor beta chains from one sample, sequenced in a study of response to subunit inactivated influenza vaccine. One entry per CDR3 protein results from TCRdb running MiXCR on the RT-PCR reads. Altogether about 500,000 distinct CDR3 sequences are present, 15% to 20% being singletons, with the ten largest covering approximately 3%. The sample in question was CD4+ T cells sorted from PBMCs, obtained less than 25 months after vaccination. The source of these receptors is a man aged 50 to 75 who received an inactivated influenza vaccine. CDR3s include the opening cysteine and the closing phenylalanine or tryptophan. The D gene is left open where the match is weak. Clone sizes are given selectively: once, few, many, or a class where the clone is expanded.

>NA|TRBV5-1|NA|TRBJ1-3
CASSLDGNTIYF
TGCGCCAGCAGCTTGGATGGAAACACCATATATTTT
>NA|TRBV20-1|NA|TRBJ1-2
CSARSYGYTF
TGCAGTGCTAGATCCTATGGCTACACCTTC
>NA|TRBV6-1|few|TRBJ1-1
CASRPGGLNTEAFF
TGTGCCAGCAGGCCCGGGGGGTTGAACACTGAAGCTTTCTTT
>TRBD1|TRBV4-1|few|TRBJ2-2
CASSQDLRGKLFF
TGCGCCAGCAGCCAAGATCTCAGGGGGAAGCTGTTTTTT
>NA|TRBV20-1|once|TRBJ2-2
CSARGGSGLANTGELFF
TGCAGTGCTAGAGGCGGATCAGGATTAGCGAACACCGGGGAGCTGTTTTTT
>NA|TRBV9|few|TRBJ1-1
CASNDRPGGRDTEAFF
TGTGCCAGCAACGATAGACCGGGGGGCAGGGACACTGAAGCTTTCTTT
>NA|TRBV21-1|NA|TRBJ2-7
CASSSHRGFSYEQYF
TGTGCCAGCAGCAGCCACAGGGGCTTTTCCTACGAGCAGTACTTC
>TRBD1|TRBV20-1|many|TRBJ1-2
CSARGDRAGYGYTF
TGCAGTGCTAGGGGGGACAGGGCTGGTTATGGCTACACCTTC
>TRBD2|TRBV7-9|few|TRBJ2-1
CASMISSGALSNEQFF
TGTGCCAGTATGATTAGTAGCGGGGCTTTATCTAATGAGCAGTTCTTC
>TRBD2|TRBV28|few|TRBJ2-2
CASSLKGILAGGFTGELFF
TGTGCCAGCAGTCTTAAGGGGATCCTAGCGGGGGGTTTCACCGGGGAGCTGTTTTTT
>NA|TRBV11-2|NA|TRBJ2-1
CASSRDLSASNEQFF
TGTGCCAGCAGCCGGGACCTTAGCGCCAGCAATGAGCAGTTCTTC
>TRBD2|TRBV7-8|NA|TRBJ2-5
CASSLAFGLAGQETQYF
TGTGCCAGCAGCTTAGCCTTCGGACTAGCGGGACAAGAGACCCAGTACTTC
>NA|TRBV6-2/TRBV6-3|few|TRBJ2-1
CASSYSRPWDEQFF
TGTGCCAGCAGTTACTCGCGCCCCTGGGATGAGCAGTTCTTC
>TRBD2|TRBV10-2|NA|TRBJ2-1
CASTGRGGSEQFF
TGCGCCAGCACCGGGAGGGGAGGAAGTGAGCAGTTCTTC
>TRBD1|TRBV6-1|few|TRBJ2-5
CASRGQGRETQYF
TGTGCCAGCAGAGGACAGGGGCGAGAGACCCAGTACTTC